These 21 T cell receptor beta chains share one sample of origin, sequenced in a study of blood T cells in healthy people across ages. For the second PCR, which ran for 7 to 11 cycles, a sample-barcoded 5' primer and a J-beta primer mix were used. TCRdb passed the 5' RACE reads through MiXCR, listing each CDR3 protein once. The sample records more than 650,000 distinct CDR3 sequences, about 24% being singletons. Input material: blood. The source of these receptors is a man between 65 and 79 years old in good health.

The rearrangement links TRBV6-5 to TRBJ2-7, with 7 bases lining up with TRBD1. The CDR3 has 15 residues. Germline CDR1 is MNHEY and CDR2 is SVGAGI. The ends lost 6 bases at V and 4 bases at J; junction bases unmatched: 12. The CDR3 coding sequence is TGTGCCAGCAGACCGACAGGGATGGGGAAATACGAGCAGTACGTC. Amino acids: CASRPTGMGKYEQYV.

This clonotype has only a few counts. The V gene is TRBV5-1, the J gene TRBJ1-2, with 7 bases that match TRBD1. The germline V gene encodes CDR1 SGHRS and CDR2 YFSETQ. The CDR3 extends over 15 amino acids. Germline trimming cut 5 bases from V and 2 bases from J; bases unmatched to any gene: 9. The CDR3 DNA reads TGCGCCAGCAGTAATTCCGGGACAGTCAACTATGGCTACACCTTC. This sequence encodes CASSNSGTVNYGYTF.

This clonotype was observed at least ten times. The chain uses TRBV10-3 and TRBJ2-1; D is possibly TRBD2 (6 bases). With 1 base removed from V and 7 bases from J, the gap between germline ends came to 11 bases. CDR1 is ENHRY, CDR2 SYGVKD, per germline. There are 14 residues in the CDR3. The CDR3 nucleotides read TGTGCCATCAGTGAGTTGCTAGCGCAGAATGAGCAGTTCTTC. It specifies CAISELLAQNEQFF.

This clonotype came up many times. The chain joins TRBV7-2 to TRBJ2-3; D not certain. The CDR3 runs 13 residues. Germline loops: CDR1 SGHTA, CDR2 FQGNSA. Trimming took off 3 bases at V and 4 bases at J, with 8 bases between the two ends. Here the CDR3 reads CASSFVMADTQYF. In DNA form, the CDR3 reads TGTGCCAGCAGCTTTGTTATGGCAGATACGCAGTATTTT.

This clonotype was detected a few times. The rearrangement uses TRBV20-1 and TRBJ1-2; D perhaps matches TRBD1 (5 bases). The germline gives CDR1 DFQATT, CDR2 SNEGSKA (reference sequence). CDR3 length equals 14 residues. V lost 6 bases to trimming and J lost 6 bases, with 20 bases between them. This CDR3 reads CSAAGTAQTDGYTF. CDR3 nucleotide sequence: TGCAGTGCAGCCGGGACCGCTCAGACAGATGGCTACACCTTC.

This clonotype was observed a few times. J is TRBJ2-3 and V is TRBV12-3 or TRBV12-4; no clear D. Trimming removed 0 bases from V and 0 bases from J, with 10 bases in between. The CDR3 is 16 amino acids. The chain's CDR3 is CASSLALSGSTDTQYF. CDR3 nucleotides: TGTGCCAGCAGTTTAGCGCTTTCGGGTAGCACAGATACGCAGTATTTT.

This clonotype was seen many times. In DNA form, the CDR3 reads TGCAGTGCAACGACTAGCGGCTACGAGCAGTACTTC. It translates to CSATTSGYEQYF. The rearrangement links TRBV20-1 to TRBJ2-7; 9 bases line up with TRBD2. This CDR3 has 12 amino acids. V was pared by 6 bases and J by 3 bases, with 3 bases of the junction left unmatched. Looked up from germline, CDR1 is DFQATT and CDR2 is SNEGSKA (reference sequence).

This clonotype was detected ten times or more. The gene calls are TRBV12-3 or TRBV12-4 and TRBJ2-3, with D unclear. V lost 8 bases, J lost 1 base, and 7 bases lay in between. The CDR3 is made up of 12 amino acids. This CDR3 is CASAPRTDTQYF. The CDR3, as DNA: TGTGCCAGCGCCCCCCGCACAGATACGCAGTATTTT.

This clonotype appeared a few times. V and J are TRBV6-1 and TRBJ2-6; D possibly corresponds to TRBD2 (6 bases). The CDR3 spans 17 residues. Trimming shortened V by 0 bases and J by 2 bases, and 11 bases separated the two germline ends. From germline, CDR1 is MNHNS and CDR2 SASEGT. In DNA form, the CDR3 reads TGTGCCAGCAGTGAAGCCGGATGGGAGGCTGGGGCCAACGTCCTGACTTTC. Translation: CASSEAGWEAGANVLTF.

This clonotype was counted only a few times. The V and J genes are TRBV27 and TRBJ1-4; D may be TRBD1 (5 bases). The germline V gene encodes CDR1 MNHEY and CDR2 SMNVEV (reference sequence). V was shortened by 4 bases and J by 8 bases, with 17 bases between the two germline ends. The CDR3 runs to 15 residues. The CDR3 protein is CASSSWTREGEKLFF. CDR3 in DNA: TGTGCCAGCAGTTCCTGGACACGGGAGGGAGAAAAACTGTTTTTT.

The chain carries TRBV7-2 and TRBJ2-5; the D gene is possibly TRBD2 (5 bases). The J call is in doubt because the DNA end fits TRBJ2-7 better. The CDR3 is made up of 15 amino acids. From germline, CDR1 is SGHTA and CDR2 FQGNSA. CDR3 residues: CASSFSGLATYEQYV. DNA for the CDR3: TGTGCCAGCAGCTTTTCCGGACTGGCCACCTACGAGCAGTACGTC.

This clonotype was detected only a few times. J is TRBJ1-1 and V is TRBV6-5, with a tentative D call TRBD1 (6 bases). Trimming took off 7 bases at V and 0 bases at J, with 15 bases between the two ends. Germline lookup yields CDR1 MNHEY and CDR2 SVGAGI. The CDR3 is 15 amino acids. The CDR3 DNA is TGTGCCAGCACCCAGGACAGATCCTTGAACACTGAAGCTTTCTTT. This sequence encodes CASTQDRSLNTEAFF.

As regards this clonotype: At one boundary the junction diverges from the germline segment, which might be a read error. The chain has TRBV11-2 and TRBJ2-1, with 7 bases lining up with TRBD1. In germline, CDR1 is SGHAT, CDR2 FQNNGV. This CDR3 region has 15 residues. The CDR3 protein is CACSLAQGVHNEQFF. The CDR3 nucleotides are TGTGCCTGCAGCTTAGCCCAGGGGGTACACAATGAGCAGTTCTTC.

The CDR3 nucleotides read TGCAGTGCTAGAGGACTAGCGGGGGGGAGCTCCTACAATGAGCAGTTCTTC. This translates into CSARGLAGGSSYNEQFF. The V gene is TRBV20-1, the J gene TRBJ2-1; 14 nucleotides agree with TRBD2. Germline loops: CDR1 DFQATT, CDR2 SNEGSKA (reference sequence). CDR3 size: 17 residues. V lost 1 base to trimming and J lost 0 bases; unmatched junction nucleotides: 2.

A few counts support this clonotype. This rearrangement joins TRBV7-8 to TRBJ2-3; TRBD2 matches at 8 bases. Per germline, CDR1 SGHVS and CDR2 FQNEAQ. Unmatched junction bases numbered 2, after V lost 3 bases and J lost 0 bases. The CDR3 runs 15 residues. In nucleotides, the CDR3 is TGTGCCAGCAGCTTCCGGGGGGGGAGCACAGATACGCAGTATTTT. This codes for CASSFRGGSTDTQYF.

The chain couples TRBV3-1 to TRBJ2-1, with D possibly TRBD1 on 6 matching bases. CDR3 length equals 14 residues. The V gene lost 1 base and the J gene lost 8 bases, with 12 bases spanning the gap. Germline CDR1 is LGHDT and CDR2 is YNNKEL (reference sequence). The CDR3 spells CASSQGGAGDEQFF. The DNA for the CDR3 is TGTGCCAGCAGCCAAGGTGGGGCAGGGGATGAGCAGTTCTTC.

The chain couples TRBV7-2 to TRBJ2-4; D is ambiguous. CDR1 and CDR2 (germline): SGHTA, FQGNSA. Trimming removed 1 base at V and 0 bases at J, with 10 bases between. The CDR3 runs to 16 residues. In DNA, the CDR3 is TGTGCCAGCAGCTTAGGCGCGGCTGTAGCCAAAAACATTCAGTACTTC. It specifies CASSLGAAVAKNIQYF.

The gene calls are TRBV7-2 and TRBJ1-2; D is unresolved. The CDR3 consists of 14 residues. The ends were cut back, 0 bases at V and 1 base at J, with 6 bases in the middle. Germline V gives CDR1 SGHTA, CDR2 FQGNSA. CDR3 residues: CASSLAGVNYGYTF. The CDR3 region has the DNA TGTGCCAGCAGCTTAGCTGGGGTTAACTATGGCTACACCTTC. The full variable domain, completed using reference TRBV7-2 and TRBJ1-2, is GAGVSQSPSNKVTEKGKDVELRCDPISGHTALYWYRQSLGQGLEFLIYFQGNSAPDKSGLPSDRFSAERTGGSVSTLTIQRTQQEDSAVYLCASSLAGVNYGYTFGSGTRLTVV.

This clonotype was seen at least ten times. The J gene is TRBJ2-3, the V gene TRBV7-2; D is ambiguous. V was shortened by 6 bases and J by 6 bases, with 10 bases between the two germline ends. The germline gives CDR1 SGHTA, CDR2 FQGNSA. CDR3 length: 12 residues. CDR3 amino acids: CASSLMSDTQYF. The CDR3 DNA follows: TGTGCCAGCAGTTTGATGTCGGATACGCAGTATTTT.

The V gene is TRBV20-1, the J gene TRBJ2-1, with 9 bases lining up with TRBD2. After removal of 0 bases from V and 7 bases from J, the junction contained 10 bases not matched to a gene. Germline CDR1 is DFQATT and CDR2 is SNEGSKA (reference sequence). The CDR3 runs to 16 residues. This chain's CDR3 is CSARDSGGGVGNEQFF. The DNA of the CDR3 is TGCAGTGCTAGAGATAGTGGCGGGGGGGTGGGAAATGAGCAGTTCTTC.

The chain combines TRBV18 with TRBJ1-3; no clear D. There are 15 residues in the CDR3. V was cut by 6 bases and J by 0 bases, with 12 bases left in between. Per germline, CDR1 KGHSH and CDR2 LQKENI. In DNA form, the CDR3 reads TGTGCCAGCTCCCCTGGACTAGGCTCTGGAAACACCATATATTTT. Translation: CASSPGLGSGNTIYF.